These T cell receptor beta chains were read from a single sample in a study of cytomegalovirus exposure and HLA in healthy donors. Assay: immunoSEQ multiplex PCR; the TCRdb copy retains only in-frame clones and omits some. This repertoire shows roughly 180,000 clones, under 90% found once; its top ten account for approximately 1.6%. The sequenced sample was PBMCs. The receptors were gathered from a male donor in good health and CMV-seronegative. The CDR3 runs from the conserved cysteine through the conserved F or W. The D gene is left open where the match is weak. Clone size is given for some rows only: seen once, a few or many times, or a class if the clone is expanded.

size: NA
length: 21
V: TRBV13
J: TRBJ2-2
D: TRBD1
CDR3: CASSPTRQGFGISENTGELFF
DNA: TGTGCCAGCAGCCCGACCCGACAGGGGTTCGGTATTAGCGAAAACACCGGGGAGCTGTTTTTT

size: NA
length: 17
V: TRBV7-9
J: TRBJ2-2
D: TRBD1
CDR3: CASSLDRSGGNTGELFF
DNA: TGTGCCAGCAGCTTAGATCGGTCAGGGGGTAACACCGGGGAGCTGTTTTTT

size: NA
length: 12
V: TRBV6-5
J: TRBJ1-2
D: NA
CDR3: CASSYPQRGETF
DNA: TGTGCCAGCAGTTACCCACAGCGGGGGGAAACCTTC

size: NA
length: 16
V: TRBV28
J: TRBJ1-5
D: NA
CDR3: CASSRPVRESNQPQHF
DNA: TGTGCCAGCAGTCGTCCCGTGAGAGAGAGCAATCAGCCCCAGCATTTT

size: NA
length: 13
V: TRBV2
J: TRBJ2-7
D: TRBD1
CDR3: CASGADRSYEQYF
DNA: TGTGCCAGCGGGGCGGACAGGTCCTACGAGCAGTACTTC

size: NA
length: 12
V: TRBV19
J: TRBJ1-5
D: NA
CDR3: CASSRSNQPQHF
DNA: TGTGCCAGTAGTCGGAGCAATCAGCCCCAGCATTTT

size: NA
length: 13
V: TRBV29-1
J: TRBJ1-2
D: NA
CDR3: CSVIGDTNYGYTF
DNA: TGCAGCGTCATAGGGGACACAAACTATGGCTACACCTTC

size: NA
length: 15
V: TRBV7-9
J: TRBJ2-5
D: TRBD1
CDR3: CSSSFGQGKQETQYF
DNA: TGTTCCAGCAGCTTCGGACAGGGGAAACAAGAGACCCAGTACTTC

size: NA
length: 14
V: TRBV2
J: TRBJ2-7
D: NA
CDR3: CASTLGAARYEQYF
DNA: TGTGCCAGCACCCTAGGGGCCGCTCGGTACGAGCAGTACTTC

size: NA
length: 12
V: TRBV18
J: TRBJ2-7
D: NA
CDR3: CASSGGAHEQYF
DNA: TGTGCCAGCTCAGGGGGGGCCCACGAGCAGTACTTC

size: NA
length: 13
V: TRBV6-1
J: TRBJ1-4
D: NA
CDR3: CASNRVPNEKLFF
DNA: TGTGCCAGCAACAGGGTGCCTAATGAAAAACTGTTTTTT

size: NA
length: 14
V: TRBV18
J: TRBJ2-7
D: NA
CDR3: CASSPEQGRYEQYF
DNA: TGTGCCAGCTCACCAGAACAGGGAAGGTACGAGCAGTACTTC

size: NA
length: 13
V: TRBV10-3
J: TRBJ2-5
D: NA
CDR3: CAISEGGRETQYF
DNA: TGTGCCATCAGTGAAGGGGGTAGGGAGACCCAGTACTTC

size: once
length: 18
V: TRBV19
J: TRBJ2-2
D: TRBD2
CDR3: CASSILAGPPGNTGELFF
DNA: TGTGCCAGTAGTATTCTAGCGGGGCCACCTGGAAACACCGGGGAGCTGTTTTTT

size: NA
length: 13
V: TRBV6-5
J: TRBJ1-1
D: TRBD1
CDR3: CASRKDRVYSAFF
DNA: TGTGCCAGCAGAAAGGACAGGGTCTATTCAGCTTTCTTT

size: few
length: 13
V: TRBV19
J: TRBJ1-1
D: NA
CDR3: CASSIFGNTEAFF
DNA: TGTGCCAGTAGTATCTTCGGGAACACTGAAGCTTTCTTT

size: NA
length: 13
V: TRBV9
J: TRBJ2-1
D: NA
CDR3: CASSVDGAGEQFF
DNA: TGTGCCAGCAGCGTGGACGGAGCGGGTGAGCAGTTCTTC

size: NA
length: 14
V: TRBV29-1
J: TRBJ2-1
D: NA
CDR3: CSVALQVGSNEQFF
DNA: TGCAGCGTTGCTCTACAGGTGGGGTCTAATGAGCAGTTCTTC

size: few
length: 13
V: TRBV6-5
J: TRBJ1-5
D: NA
CDR3: CASSQGLNQPQHF
DNA: TGTGCCAGCAGTCAGGGGCTCAATCAGCCCCAGCATTTT

size: few
length: 12
V: TRBV2
J: TRBJ1-2
D: TRBD1
CDR3: CASSTRRQGKTF
DNA: TGTGCCAGCAGCACCAGACGACAGGGCAAAACCTTC

size: NA
length: 16
V: TRBV4-2
J: TRBJ2-3
D: NA
CDR3: CASSQDSTNPRLTQYF
DNA: TGTGCCAGCAGCCAGGACTCCACTAACCCCAGACTCACGCAGTATTTT

size: NA
length: 15
V: TRBV2
J: TRBJ2-7
D: NA
CDR3: CARRKRRAIPHEQYF
DNA: TGTGCCAGAAGAAAACGTCGAGCCATACCGCACGAGCAGTACTTC

size: NA
length: 13
V: TRBV29-1
J: TRBJ2-1
D: NA
CDR3: CSVVGQNYNEQFF
DNA: TGCAGCGTTGTAGGACAGAATTACAATGAGCAGTTCTTC

size: NA
length: 14
V: TRBV5-1
J: TRBJ1-2
D: NA
CDR3: CASSLVEGTYGYTF
DNA: TGCGCCAGCAGCTTGGTGGAGGGAACTTATGGCTACACCTTC

size: NA
length: 16
V: TRBV19
J: TRBJ2-7
D: TRBD1
CDR3: CASSIRGQGFDYEQYF
DNA: TGTGCCAGTAGTATTCGGGGACAGGGGTTTGATTACGAGCAGTACTTC

size: once
length: 15
V: TRBV5-1
J: TRBJ2-5
D: TRBD1
CDR3: CASSPVGGTGETQYF
DNA: TGCGCCAGCAGCCCGGTTGGGGGGACAGGAGAGACCCAGTACTTC

size: NA
length: 15
V: TRBV11-2
J: TRBJ2-5
D: TRBD2
CDR3: CASSSGTSGSPPQYF
DNA: TGTGCCAGCAGCTCCGGGACTAGCGGGAGCCCGCCCCAGTACTTC